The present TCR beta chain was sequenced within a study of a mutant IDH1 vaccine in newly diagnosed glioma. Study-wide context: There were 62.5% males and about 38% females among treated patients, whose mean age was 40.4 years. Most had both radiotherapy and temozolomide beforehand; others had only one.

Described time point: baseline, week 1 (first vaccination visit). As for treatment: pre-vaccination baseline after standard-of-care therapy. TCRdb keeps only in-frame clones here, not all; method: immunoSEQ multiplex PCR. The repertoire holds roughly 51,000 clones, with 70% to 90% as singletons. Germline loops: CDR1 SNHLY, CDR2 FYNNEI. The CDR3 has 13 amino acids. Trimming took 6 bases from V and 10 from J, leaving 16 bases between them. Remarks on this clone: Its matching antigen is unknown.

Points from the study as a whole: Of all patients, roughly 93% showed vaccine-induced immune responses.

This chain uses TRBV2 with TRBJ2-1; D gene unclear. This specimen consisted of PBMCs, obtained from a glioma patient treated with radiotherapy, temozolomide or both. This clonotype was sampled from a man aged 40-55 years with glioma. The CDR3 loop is CASRTDGAGEQFF. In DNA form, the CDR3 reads TGTGCCAGCAGAACAGACGGCGCCGGAGAGCAGTTCTTC.